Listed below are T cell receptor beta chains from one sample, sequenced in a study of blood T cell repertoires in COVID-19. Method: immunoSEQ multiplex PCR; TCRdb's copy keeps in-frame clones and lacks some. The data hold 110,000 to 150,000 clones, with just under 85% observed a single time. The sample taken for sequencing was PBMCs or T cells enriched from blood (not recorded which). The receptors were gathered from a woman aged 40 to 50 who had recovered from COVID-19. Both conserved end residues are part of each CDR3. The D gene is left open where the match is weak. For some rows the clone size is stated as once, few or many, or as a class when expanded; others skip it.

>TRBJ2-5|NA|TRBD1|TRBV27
TGTGCCAGCAGTTTGGGGACAGGGATGTTGGAGACCCAGTACTTC
CASSLGTGMLETQYF
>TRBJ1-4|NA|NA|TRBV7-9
TGTGCCAGCAGCCCGAGCCGCTCAACTAATGAAAAACTGTTTTTT
CASSPSRSTNEKLFF
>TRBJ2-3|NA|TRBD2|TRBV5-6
TGTGCCAGCAGCTTGTGGGGACTAGCGGGGCTCACAGATACGCAGTATTTT
CASSLWGLAGLTDTQYF
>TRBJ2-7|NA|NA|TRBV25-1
TGTGCCAGCAGTATCTCTACCTACGAGCAGTACTTC
CASSISTYEQYF
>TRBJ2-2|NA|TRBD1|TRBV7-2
TGTGCCAGCAGCCAACAGGGGGGATATACCGGGGAGCTGTTTTTT
CASSQQGGYTGELFF
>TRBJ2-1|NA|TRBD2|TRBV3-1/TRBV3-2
TGTGCCAGCAGCCAAGTTAGCGGGGGGGTCGGTGAGCAGTTCTTC
CASSQVSGGVGEQFF
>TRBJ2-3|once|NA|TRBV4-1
TGCGCCAGCAGCCAAGAGGCGGTAAAGGATACGCAGTATTTT
CASSQEAVKDTQYF
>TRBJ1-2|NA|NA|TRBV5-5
TGTGCCAGCAGCTTGGAAAGCGGGAGCTACTATGGCTACACCTTC
CASSLESGSYYGYTF
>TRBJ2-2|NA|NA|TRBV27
TGTGCCAGCAGTCTAACCTCCGGAGGGCCAAACACCGGGGAGCTGTTTTTT
CASSLTSGGPNTGELFF
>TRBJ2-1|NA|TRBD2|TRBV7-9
TGTGCCAGCAGCCCACTAACTAGCGGAGTCTACAATGAGCAGTTCTTC
CASSPLTSGVYNEQFF
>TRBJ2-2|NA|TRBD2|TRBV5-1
TGCGCCAGCACCCGACTAGCGGGGGACACCGGGGAGCTGTTTTTT
CASTRLAGDTGELFF
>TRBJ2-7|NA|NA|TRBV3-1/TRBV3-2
TGTGCCAGCAGCCGGACAGACTCCTACGAGCAGTACTTC
CASSRTDSYEQYF
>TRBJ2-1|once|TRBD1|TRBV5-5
TGTGCCAGCAGCTTGCGCCGAGGGACAGGGGACAATGAGCAGTTCTTC
CASSLRRGTGDNEQFF
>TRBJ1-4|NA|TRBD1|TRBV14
TGTGCCAGCAGCCCTCCAGGGGGGGAAAAACTGTTTTTT
CASSPPGGEKLFF
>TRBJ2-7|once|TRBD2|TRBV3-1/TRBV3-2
TGTGCCAGCAGCCAAGGTCGACTAGCCGAGCAGTACTTC
CASSQGRLAEQYF
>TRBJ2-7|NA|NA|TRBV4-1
TGCGCCAGCAGCTCCCCAGTCGAGCAGTACTTC
CASSSPVEQYF
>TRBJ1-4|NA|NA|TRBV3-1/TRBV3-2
TGTGCCAGCAGCCCCCGTATAAATGAAAAACTGTTTTTT
CASSPRINEKLFF
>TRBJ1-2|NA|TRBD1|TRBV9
TGTGCCAGCAGCGTGGGGACAGCCATTCCGGCCAGCTACACCTTC
CASSVGTAIPASYTF
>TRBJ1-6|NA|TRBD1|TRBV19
TGTGCCAGTAGAACGGGGACAGGGGTTTCACCCCTCCACTTT
CASRTGTGVSPLHF
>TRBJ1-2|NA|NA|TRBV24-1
TGTGCCACCAGTGATAACGACAGTAACTATGGCTACACCTTC
CATSDNDSNYGYTF
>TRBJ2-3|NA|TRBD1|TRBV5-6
TGTGCCAGCAGCTTGCCCTCCGGGACAGGGTACGAGGATACGCAGTATTTT
CASSLPSGTGYEDTQYF
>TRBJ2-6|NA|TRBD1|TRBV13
TGTGCCAGCAGCTTAGAAGGGGGCCGCTCTGGGGCCAACGTCCTGACTTTC
CASSLEGGRSGANVLTF
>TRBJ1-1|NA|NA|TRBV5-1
TGCGCCAGCAGCTGGGATAAACAGGGTCATGAAGCTTTCTTT
CASSWDKQGHEAFF
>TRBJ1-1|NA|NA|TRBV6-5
TGTGCCAGCAGTTTGTTTCAGGCCGGATACACTGAAGCTTTCTTT
CASSLFQAGYTEAFF
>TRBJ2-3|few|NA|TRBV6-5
TGTGCCAGCAGCCTCGGGGGGCCCCCGGTGGATACGCAGTATTTT
CASSLGGPPVDTQYF
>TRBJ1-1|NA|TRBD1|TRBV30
TGTGCCTGGACCAAAGACAGGGTGACTGAAGCTTTCTTT
CAWTKDRVTEAFF
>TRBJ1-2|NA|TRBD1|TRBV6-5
TGTGCCAGCACTCCGACAGGGACCTATGGCTACACCTTC
CASTPTGTYGYTF
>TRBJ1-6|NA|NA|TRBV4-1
TGCGCCAGCAGCCAAGATCTAGGGGGTACCTCCCTCCACTTT
CASSQDLGGTSLHF
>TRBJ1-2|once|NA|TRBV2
TGTGCCAGCAGTGTGGAGGGGAACTATGGCTACACCTTC
CASSVEGNYGYTF
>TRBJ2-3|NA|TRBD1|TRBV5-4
TGTGCCAGCAGTCCCGGGACAGGGTCAGATACGCAGTATTTT
CASSPGTGSDTQYF
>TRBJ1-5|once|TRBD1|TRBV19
TGTGCCAGTAGTAAGTATATCGTCGGAGACAGGGGACTGACCTCGCATCAGCCCCAGCATTTT
CASSKYIVGDRGLTSHQPQHF
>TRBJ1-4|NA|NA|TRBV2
TGTGCCAGCACCCAGGGATACTATGAAAAACTGTTTTTT
CASTQGYYEKLFF
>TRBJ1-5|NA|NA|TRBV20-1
TGCAGTGCTAGTCGGCGGCAAGGAGCAAATCAGCCCCAGCATTTT
CSASRRQGANQPQHF
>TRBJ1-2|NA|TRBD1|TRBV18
TGTGCCAGCTCACCACCGGGACAGGGATTACGTGGCTACACCTTC
CASSPPGQGLRGYTF
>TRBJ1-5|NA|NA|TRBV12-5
TGTGCTAGTGGTTTGGAGACGGGTCAGCCCCAGCATTTT
CASGLETGQPQHF
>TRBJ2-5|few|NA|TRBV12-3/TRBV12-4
TGTGCCAGCGGGTCAGTGGAGGAGACCCAGTACTTC
CASGSVEETQYF
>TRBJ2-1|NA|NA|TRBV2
TGTGCCAGCAGTGTAACGGGGGTTCGTAATGAGCAGTTCTTC
CASSVTGVRNEQFF
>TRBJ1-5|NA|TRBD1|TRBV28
TGTGCCAGCAGTTCAACGGGACAGAGAGATCAGCCCCAGCATTTT
CASSSTGQRDQPQHF
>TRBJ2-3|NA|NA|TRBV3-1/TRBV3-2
TGTGCCAGCAGCCAAGAGGTGGGGCGTATCACAGATACGCAGTATTTT
CASSQEVGRITDTQYF
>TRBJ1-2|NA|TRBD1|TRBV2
TGTGCCAGCAGCCCGGAACCAGGACAGGGGGCGCCGGGTTACACCTTC
CASSPEPGQGAPGYTF
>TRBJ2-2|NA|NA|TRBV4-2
TGTGCCAGCAGCCAAGATTCCCACGACTTAAACACCGGGGAGCTGTTTTTT
CASSQDSHDLNTGELFF
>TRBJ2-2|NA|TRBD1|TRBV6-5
TGTGCCAGTAGGGGGACAGGGATGACCGGGGAGCTGTTTTTT
CASRGTGMTGELFF
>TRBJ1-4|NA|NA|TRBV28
TGTGCCAGCAGTTCATATGAAAAACTGTTTTTT
CASSSYEKLFF
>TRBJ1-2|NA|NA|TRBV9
TGTGCCAGCAGCGAATCTACGGATGGAGGGGTCGACTATGGCTACACCTTC
CASSESTDGGVDYGYTF
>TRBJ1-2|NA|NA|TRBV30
TGTGCCTGGAGTATTACACGTCCCTATGGCTACACCTTC
CAWSITRPYGYTF
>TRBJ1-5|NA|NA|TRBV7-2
TGTGCCAGCAGCCTAGCCGGGGGGGGGAGTCAGCCCCAGCATTTT
CASSLAGGGSQPQHF
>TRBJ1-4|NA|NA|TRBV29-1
TGCAGCCTCGGGCTCTGGGGACTGAAAAAACTGTTTTTT
CSLGLWGLKKLFF
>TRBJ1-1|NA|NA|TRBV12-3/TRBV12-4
TGTGCCAGCAGTCCACAGGGAAACACTGAAGCTTTCTTT
CASSPQGNTEAFF
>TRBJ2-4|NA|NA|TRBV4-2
TGTGCCAGCAGCCAAGCGTCAGGGGACGAGGCCAAAAACATTCAGTACTTC
CASSQASGDEAKNIQYF
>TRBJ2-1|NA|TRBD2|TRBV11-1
TGTGCCAGCAGCCCCAGACTAGCGGGCAATGAGCAGTTCTTC
CASSPRLAGNEQFF
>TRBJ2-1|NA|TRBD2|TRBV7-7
TGTGCTAGCAGCTTAATGGACGGGGGGGCCAATGAGCAGTTCTTC
CASSLMDGGANEQFF
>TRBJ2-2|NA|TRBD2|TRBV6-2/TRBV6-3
TGTGCCAGCAGCGGACTAGCGGGAGGGCCGTATCGTTGGGAGCTGTTTTTT
CASSGLAGGPYRWELFF